A single sample gave rise to the 22 T cell receptor beta chains below, sequenced in a study of blood T cell repertoires in COVID-19. The assay was immunoSEQ multiplex PCR, and TCRdb's table has in-frame clones only and misses some. The repertoire holds fewer than 250,000 clones, with approximately 90% as singletons. Sequencing used peripheral blood. The receptors derive from a man aged 30-40 years with COVID-19, enrolled during active disease.

CDR3 DNA sequence: TGTGCCAGTAGTACGTTCCGGGGACAGTCCAATCAGCCCCAGCATTTT. It translates to CASSTFRGQSNQPQHF. The chain is built from TRBV19 and TRBJ1-5; 7 nucleotides align to TRBD1. The J segment lost 3 bases and the V segment lost 4 bases, leaving 9 bases of the junction unmatched. The CDR3 has 16 residues. Looked up from germline, CDR1 is LNHDA and CDR2 is SQIVND (reference sequence).

The V and J genes are TRBV7-9 and TRBJ1-6; 7 bases are a match to TRBD1. V trimming: 5 bases; J trimming: 7 bases; junction bases outside the gene matches: 8. Germline V gene lookup returns CDR1 SEHNR and CDR2 FQNEAQ (reference sequence). CDR3 length: 15 residues. The CDR3 loop is CASSQSTGENSPLHF. CDR3 DNA sequence: TGTGCCAGCAGCCAATCCACAGGGGAAAATTCACCCCTCCACTTT.

This clone was counted only a few times. The chain carries TRBV12-5 and TRBJ1-1, with a tentative D call TRBD1 (6 bases). The CDR3 is 16 amino acids. Trimming pared 5 bases from V and 3 bases from J, leaving 19 bases between. The germline V gene has CDR1 LGHNT and CDR2 FRNRAP. CDR3 nucleotides: TGTGCTAGTGGTCCCCCCCGACAGGATTGGGACACTGAAGCTTTCTTT. It is translated as CASGPPRQDWDTEAFF.

This chain connects TRBV9 to TRBJ2-1; the match to TRBD2 covers 7 bases. CDR3 length equals 13 residues. V lost 2 bases, J lost 10 bases, and 6 bases stayed unmatched. Germline CDR1 is SGDLS and CDR2 is YYNGEE. The DNA for the CDR3 is TGTGCCAGCAGCGTGGGAGGGTCGGAGGAGCAGTTCTTC. Protein: CASSVGGSEEQFF.

In DNA, the CDR3 is TGTGCCAGCAGCCCCGGGGGGACTGAAGCTTTCTTT. It is translated as CASSPGGTEAFF. V gene TRBV16 combines with J gene TRBJ1-1; TRBD1 is a possible D gene (5 bases). The V end lost 4 bases, the J end lost 5 bases, and 8 bases lay between the germline ends. CDR1 and CDR2 from the germline V gene are KGHSY and FQNENV. The length of the CDR3 is 12 residues.

This clone was seen a handful of times. The chain joins TRBV4-2 to TRBJ1-5, with D possibly being TRBD1 (6 bases). The CDR3 spans 19 residues. Germline V lookup: CDR1 LGHNA, CDR2 YNFKEQ. The V end lost 4 bases, the J end lost 0 bases, and 22 bases lay between the germline ends. This CDR3 reads CASSPWAGASSYSNQPQHF. DNA for the CDR3: TGTGCCAGCAGCCCGTGGGCAGGGGCCTCCTCTTATAGCAATCAGCCCCAGCATTTT.

The gene calls are TRBV6-6 and TRBJ1-5; 7 nucleotides line up with TRBD1. The CDR3 covers 15 residues. V dropped 2 bases and J dropped 4; count of bases not matched to a gene: 5. CDR1 is MNHNY and CDR2 is SVGAGI in the germline V gene (reference sequence). The CDR3 sequence is CASSYGRGSNQPQHF. In DNA, the CDR3 is TGTGCCAGCAGTTACGGCAGGGGGAGTAATCAGCCCCAGCATTTT.

The chain links TRBV6-5 to TRBJ1-6, with 7 bases lining up with TRBD1. Germline CDR1 and CDR2: MNHEY and SVGAGI. The CDR3 contains 15 residues. The junction had 8 bases not matched to a gene; V was cut back by 9 bases and J by 3 bases. The CDR3 coding sequence is TGTGCCAGTAGGGGGACAGCTAACTATAATTCACCCCTCCACTTT. Translating it yields CASRGTANYNSPLHF.

The chain carries TRBV5-6 and TRBJ1-2, with 8 nucleotides matching TRBD1. Germline V gene sequence: CDR1 SGHDT, CDR2 YYEEEE. The CDR3 sequence is 17 residues long. V trimming: 4 bases; J trimming: 2 bases; junction bases outside the gene matches: 13. Here the CDR3 DNA reads TGTGCCAGCAGCCTCGGACAGGGTTGGGGAGGCAACTATGGCTACACCTTC. Protein: CASSLGQGWGGNYGYTF.

The CDR3 here is CASSLLGEVIGNTIYF. CDR3 coding DNA: TGCGCCAGCAGCTTGCTTGGGGAGGTTATCGGAAACACCATATATTTT. The J gene is TRBJ1-3, the V gene TRBV5-1; unclear D gene. Trimming cost V 1 base and J 4 bases, with 15 bases left between them. Germline CDR1 and CDR2: SGHRS and YFSETQ. CDR3 length equals 16 residues.

The V and J genes are TRBV6-5 and TRBJ1-2; 7 bases line up with TRBD1. Germline CDR1 reads MNHEY; CDR2 reads SVGAGI. V was pared by 5 bases and J by 4 bases, with 7 bases of the junction left unmatched. This CDR3 is 14 amino acids long. The CDR3 here is CASSRSGTAYGYTF. CDR3 coding DNA: TGTGCCAGCAGTCGTTCCGGGACAGCCTATGGCTACACCTTC.

The rearrangement joins TRBV2 to TRBJ1-6; the D gene is possibly TRBD1 (5 bases). V lost 0 bases and J 13 bases, leaving 16 bases between the germline ends. The CDR3 is made up of 15 amino acids. Germline loops: CDR1 SNHLY, CDR2 FYNNEI. The CDR3 DNA is TGTGCCAGCAGTGAAGCGCGTCAGGGATGGGTGCCCCTCCACTTT. Translated, it gives CASSEARQGWVPLHF. Supplemented by reference TRBV2 and TRBJ1-6, the full variable domain reads EPEVTQTPSHQVTQMGQEVILRCVPISNHLYFYWYRQILGQKVEFLVSFYNNEISEKSEIFDDQFSVERPDGSNFTLKIRSTKLEDSAMYFCASSEARQGWVPLHFGNGTRLTVT.

This clone has just one count. The chain has TRBV6-5 and TRBJ2-7; D perhaps matches TRBD2 (5 bases). Germline V lookup: CDR1 MNHEY, CDR2 SVGAGI. The length of the CDR3 is 15 residues. Between the trimmed V and J ends, which lost 5 bases and 2 bases, there was a span of 16 bases. The CDR3 nucleotides read TGTGCCAGCAGTAGTCAAGCGGAGAGGACCTACGAGCAGTACTTC. Its translation: CASSSQAERTYEQYF.

This clone was seen only once. The chain couples TRBV15 to TRBJ2-5, with 10 bases identical to TRBD2. The CDR3 is 16 amino acids. With 0 bases clipped from V and 4 bases from J, the junction kept 5 bases outside the gene matches. Germline V gene data show CDR1 as LNHNV and CDR2 as YYDKDF (reference sequence). CDR3 bases: TGTGCCACCAGCAGAGATTTTCTAGCGGGAGTAGAGACCCAGTACTTC. It codes for CATSRDFLAGVETQYF.

The genes are TRBV27 and TRBJ2-7; 10 bases match TRBD1. Losses at the gene ends were 6 bases for V and 4 bases for J; bases not matched to a gene: 3. This CDR3 has 13 amino acids. CDR1 and CDR2 from the germline V gene are MNHEY and SMNVEV (reference sequence). The CDR3 is CASRGQGSYEQYF. DNA of the CDR3: TGTGCCAGCAGGGGACAGGGGAGTTACGAGCAGTACTTC.

The chain couples TRBV7-2 to TRBJ1-6, with no clear D. Germline CDR1 SGHTA, CDR2 FQGNSA. The CDR3 is made up of 12 amino acids. V was pared by 8 bases and J by 9 bases, with 11 bases between. In nucleotides, the CDR3 is TGTGCCAGCTCGGGAGGGCTTTCACCCCTCCACTTT. It specifies CASSGGLSPLHF.

The J gene is TRBJ2-1, the V gene TRBV30; no definite D call. Per germline, CDR1 GTSNPN and CDR2 SVGIG (reference sequence). This CDR3 comprises 12 residues. The V gene lost 0 bases and the J gene lost 4 bases, with 4 bases spanning the gap. CDR3 residues: CAWSVLYNEQFF. In DNA form, the CDR3 reads TGTGCCTGGAGTGTACTTTACAATGAGCAGTTCTTC.

CDR3 nucleotide sequence: TGTGCCAGCAGCTCAGACAGGGGAAGGGAGCCCCAGCATTTT. Its translation: CASSSDRGREPQHF. The J gene is TRBJ1-5, the V gene TRBV7-2, with TRBD1 identical over 8 bases. The CDR3 sequence is 14 residues long. Germline trimming cut 4 bases from V and 8 bases from J; bases unmatched to any gene: 7. In germline, CDR1 is SGHTA, CDR2 FQGNSA.

The rearrangement joins TRBV10-3 to TRBJ2-7, with 8 nucleotides matching TRBD1. The CDR3 loop spans 14 amino acids. The V segment lost 10 bases and the J segment 3 bases; nucleotides outside the gene matches: 11. CDR1 ENHRY and CDR2 SYGVKD come from the germline V gene. DNA of the CDR3: TGTGCCACCGCACAACGGGACAGGAACTACGAGCAGTACTTC. Encoded protein: CATAQRDRNYEQYF.

Note on this clone: The junction departs from germline at one end; a sequencing error may be responsible. The CDR3 DNA follows: TGTGCCAGCTCAACACCCTTGGGCGGGAGCACAGATACGCAGTATTTT. Residues: CASSTPLGGSTDTQYF. The V call is TRBV18, the J call TRBJ2-3, with D possibly TRBD2 on 5 matching bases. Per germline, CDR1 KGHSH and CDR2 LQKENI. The CDR3 has 16 residues.

In this sample, this clone turned up once. This chain connects TRBV6-2 or TRBV6-3 to TRBJ2-7; possibly TRBD2 for D (6 bases). The V end lost 5 bases, the J end lost 3 bases, and 20 bases lay between the germline ends. This CDR3 region has 16 residues. Germline CDR1 is MNHEY and CDR2 is SVGEGT. This CDR3 is CASSTPRDSRHYEQYF. CDR3 nucleotide sequence: TGTGCCAGCAGTACTCCCCGGGACTCAAGACACTACGAGCAGTACTTC.

The chain employs TRBV10-1 and TRBJ1-4; D is perhaps TRBD1 (5 bases). Trimming took off 3 bases at V and 8 bases at J, with 43 bases between the two ends. CDR3 length equals 24 residues. Germline loops: CDR1 WNHNN, CDR2 SYGVQD (reference sequence). The CDR3 region is CASSDRDEGRATEKNCGDGEKLFF. CDR3 nucleotide sequence: TGCGCCAGCAGTGATAGAGATGAGGGGAGGGCGACGGAGAAAAACTGTGGGGACGGAGAAAAACTGTTTTTT.